This T cell receptor beta chain was recovered during a study of STAT5B mutations in CD4+ large granular lymphocyte leukemia. Here immunoSEQ multiplex PCR was the method, and the copy in TCRdb shows in-frame clones only, minus some. Among fewer than 40,000 clones listed, about four fifths were seen once. The J segment lost 2 bases and the V segment lost 6 bases, leaving 4 bases of the junction unmatched. CDR3 size: 13 residues. CDR1 is SQVTM, CDR2 ANQGSEA, per germline. This sequence was found in a human donor in good health. The sequenced material came from CD4+ T cells from blood buffy coats. This rearrangement joins TRBV29-1 to TRBJ1-5, with 7 bases identical to TRBD1. The CDR3 sequence: CSVLTGGNQPQHF. CDR3 DNA: TGCAGCGTACTCACAGGGGGCAATCAGCCCCAGCATTTT.